The clone carrying this T cell receptor beta chain has ten or more counts. Its antigen is unidentified. Other nucleotide sequences in the sample specify the same CDR3. TCRdb reanalyzed the PCR reads with MiXCR. This sample yields about 56,000 clones, of which 30% are seen a single time; around a sixth belongs to the top ten. Not a single patient had been given any form of treatment at any point before undergoing thyroid surgery. This CDR3 is 14 amino acids long. Looked up from germline, CDR1 is LNHDA and CDR2 is SQIVND (reference sequence). The V end lost 3 bases, the J end lost 1 base, and 10 bases lay between the germline ends. The sample originates from a study of metastatic and nonmetastatic thyroid tumors. Study details: It was across blood and tumor or nodule tissue from malignant and benign thyroid patients that repertoires were compared. Study-wide points: Malignant thyroid tumors reportedly exceeded benign nodules significantly in TCR beta diversity, with the difference appearing in blood and tumor.

Sequencing used blood. The clonotype originates from a female donor with papillary thyroid cancer or a benign thyroid nodule (not recorded which). Some clones in this sample may be carry-over from other donors' samples. J is TRBJ2-7 and V is TRBV19; no clear D. CDR3 residues: CASSIERSSYEQYF. In nucleotides, the CDR3 is TGTGCCAGTAGTATCGAAAGGTCATCCTACGAGCAGTACTTC.